The 26 T cell receptor beta chains below come from one sample, sequenced in a study of monozygotic twins with inflammatory bowel disease. For each CDR3 protein, TCRdb gives one entry from its re-call of the 5' RACE reads, without DNA. Its table records some 170,000 distinct CDR3 sequences. The specimen sequenced was blood. These receptors were taken from a human donor with ulcerative colitis or Crohn's disease, or a healthy co-twin of an affected twin (not recorded which).

The V call is TRBV12-3 or TRBV12-4, the J call TRBJ1-3; TCRdb gives TRBD1 as the D gene, but with no DNA this cannot be confirmed. CDR3 length equals 12 residues. The CDR3 here is CASSYRGNTIYF.

The rearrangement links TRBV15 to TRBJ2-1; the TCRdb D gene call, TRBD1, has no DNA to confirm it. The CDR3 consists of 11 residues. The germline V gene has CDR1 LNHNV and CDR2 YYDKDF (reference sequence). The CDR3 loop is CATSGTGQPFF.

This sequence joins TRBV20-1 and TRBJ1-1; the D call of TRBD1 rests on TCRdb alone, since no DNA is present to check it. Germline V gene lookup returns CDR1 DFQATT and CDR2 SNEGSKA (reference sequence). CDR3 size: 12 residues. The CDR3 loop is CSARTGVPEAFF.

This sequence joins TRBV25-1 and TRBJ1-2. This CDR3 comprises 13 residues. The germline CDR1 and CDR2 sequences are MGHDK and SYGVNS. CDR3 residues: CASSVVANYGYTF.

V gene TRBV5-1 combines with J gene TRBJ2-3; TCRdb reports TRBD1, a call that lacks DNA to check it against. Germline V gives CDR1 SGHRS, CDR2 YFSETQ. The CDR3 loop spans 16 amino acids. The CDR3 sequence: CASSLASGGGTDTQYF.

The chain couples TRBV19 to TRBJ1-5; TCRdb designates TRBD1, a call that cannot be tested without DNA. The V gene's germline CDR1 is LNHDA and CDR2 SQIVND (reference sequence). The CDR3 has 18 residues. CDR3 amino acids: CASSIVGQGAYSNQPQHF.

V gene TRBV7-2 combines with J gene TRBJ1-2; lacking DNA, the TRBD1 call made by TCRdb goes unchecked. This CDR3 is built from 15 residues. The germline V gene has CDR1 SGHTA and CDR2 FQGNSA. The CDR3 sequence: CASSAQGMGVYGYTF. The full variable domain, its missing parts supplied by reference TRBV7-2 and TRBJ1-2, is GAGVSQSPSNKVTEKGKDVELRCDPISGHTALYWYRQSLGQGLEFLIYFQGNSAPDKSGLPSDRFSAERTGGSVSTLTIQRTQQEDSAVYLCASSAQGMGVYGYTFGSGTRLTVV.

This rearrangement joins TRBV6-4 to TRBJ2-1; checking the TCRdb D call of TRBD2 is not possible without DNA. CDR1 MRHNA and CDR2 SNTAGT come from the germline V gene. The CDR3 runs to 15 residues. The CDR3 reads CASSDSGGAYNEQFF.

J is TRBJ1-1 and V is TRBV7-2; TCRdb returns TRBD1, unconfirmable since there is no DNA. CDR3 size: 16 residues. Germline assignment: CDR1 SGHTA and CDR2 FQGNSA. CDR3 amino acids: CASAKRDPSYDTEAFF.

The chain uses TRBV25-1 and TRBJ2-5. The V gene's germline CDR1 is MGHDK and CDR2 SYGVNS. CDR3 length: 15 amino acids. The chain's CDR3 is CASSEYRGSPETQYF.

This chain connects TRBV24-1 to TRBJ2-2. The CDR3 runs to 12 residues. CDR1 and CDR2 from the germline V gene are KGHDR and SFDVKD. The CDR3 loop reads CATSHITGELFF.

V and J are TRBV5-5 and TRBJ1-5. The CDR3 is 16 residues long. Germline CDR1 is SGHKS and CDR2 is YYEKEE (reference sequence). The CDR3 region is CASSLVGRVLDQPQHF.

The chain is built from TRBV20-1 and TRBJ2-3; the D call from TCRdb, TRBD2, cannot be confirmed without DNA. Germline lookup yields CDR1 DFQATT and CDR2 SNEGSKA (reference sequence). This CDR3 spans 19 amino acids. CDR3 amino acids: CSARSRLEWGKRITDTQYF.

This chain links TRBV7-8 with TRBJ2-7. CDR1 SGHVS and CDR2 FQNEAQ come from the germline V gene. This CDR3 has 17 residues. CDR3 region: CASSLVMLAGGPYEQYF.

The rearrangement links TRBV20-1 to TRBJ2-3; the TRBD2 assignment by TCRdb is unverifiable without DNA. CDR3 length equals 14 residues. Germline CDR1 and CDR2: DFQATT and SNEGSKA (reference sequence). The CDR3 reads CSANPAGSTDTQYF.

The chain employs TRBV20-1 and TRBJ2-3; TCRdb lists TRBD2, though no DNA is available to test this call. Germline V lookup: CDR1 DFQATT, CDR2 SNEGSKA (reference sequence). The CDR3 totals 15 residues. CDR3 loop: CSARDPAGYTDTQYF.

The CDR3 is CATSIGRLAYEQYF. The chain employs TRBV28 and TRBJ2-7. Germline lookup yields CDR1 MDHEN and CDR2 SYDVKM. The CDR3 spans 14 residues.

The chain has TRBV20-1 and TRBJ2-1; TCRdb's D gene call, TRBD2, goes unchecked for lack of DNA. The V gene's germline CDR1 is DFQATT and CDR2 SNEGSKA (reference sequence). The CDR3 covers 17 residues. CDR3 sequence reads: CSASGTSGSTVHNEQFF.

The chain uses TRBV20-1 and TRBJ1-2. CDR1 and CDR2 (germline): DFQATT, SNEGSKA (reference sequence). The CDR3 totals 11 residues. The chain's CDR3 is CSAYRNYGYTF.

CDR3 sequence reads: CASSLERDPLETQYF. J is TRBJ2-5 and V is TRBV7-9. The length of the CDR3 is 15 residues. CDR1 SEHNR and CDR2 FQNEAQ come from the germline V gene (reference sequence).

This chain links TRBV7-8 with TRBJ2-1; as DNA is missing, the TRBD2 call by TCRdb cannot be tested. Germline CDR1 SGHVS, CDR2 FQNEAQ. The CDR3 extends over 18 amino acids. The CDR3 loop is CASSLGPRAVRTYNEQFF.

This chain joins TRBV20-1 and TRBJ2-1; the D gene TCRdb calls, TRBD2, cannot be checked with no DNA. CDR3 size: 14 residues. From germline, CDR1 is DFQATT and CDR2 SNEGSKA (reference sequence). The CDR3 sequence: CSATIQRADNEQFF.

The chain joins TRBV7-9 to TRBJ1-1; TCRdb's assignment of TRBD1 cannot be checked, as there is no DNA. The CDR3 consists of 12 residues. Germline CDR1 SEHNR, CDR2 FQNEAQ (reference sequence). The CDR3 sequence: CASSLIPGEAFF.

This chain connects TRBV11-3 to TRBJ1-2. CDR3 length: 13 amino acids. Germline loops: CDR1 SGHNT, CDR2 YENEEA. The CDR3 reads CASSLGAGGGYTF.

The V and J genes are TRBV7-2 and TRBJ2-2; the TCRdb D gene call, TRBD2, has no DNA to confirm it. The germline V gene has CDR1 SGHTA and CDR2 FQGNSA. The CDR3 loop spans 17 amino acids. CDR3: CASSSGLAGLNTGELFF.

This chain uses TRBV19 with TRBJ1-2. CDR1 LNHDA and CDR2 SQIVND come from the germline V gene (reference sequence). CDR3 length equals 14 residues. The CDR3: CASSIGRVNYGYTF.